These 29 T cell receptor beta chains were all obtained from the same sample, sequenced in a study of T-cell memory formation after mild COVID-19. TCRdb re-called the 5' RACE reads through MiXCR, storing one row per CDR3 protein. The sample contains some 300,000 distinct CDR3 sequences, 15% to 20% of which appear only once. The sequenced material came from PBMCs or a T cell subset sorted from them (not recorded which). Receptor source: a man aged 18 to 35 who had mild COVID-19 (a few samples of this study predate the infection). Cell type and time point are not known.

This clonotype was observed a few times. The chain joins TRBV12-3 or TRBV12-4 to TRBJ2-1; possible D gene TRBD1, 5 bases. The CDR3 consists of 15 residues. The V gene lost 8 bases and the J gene lost 4 bases, with 18 bases spanning the gap. DNA for the CDR3: TGTGCCAGCGGCTTGAGCCAGGGCTCATACAATGAGCAGTTCTTC. Protein sequence: CASGLSQGSYNEQFF.

This clonotype was found a few times. V is TRBV7-2 and J is TRBJ2-2; 12 positions match TRBD1. Germline CDR1 and CDR2: SGHTA and FQGNSA. The CDR3 runs to 17 residues. J was trimmed by 3 bases and V by 8 bases; bases with no gene match: 10. For the CDR3, the DNA is TGTGCCAGCTCCAGATTTCGGGACAGGGGGCACACCGGGGAGCTGTTTTTT. As protein: CASSRFRDRGHTGELFF.

This clonotype was counted between two and nine times. The rearrangement uses TRBV6-5 and TRBJ1-1, with TRBD1 as a possible D gene (6 bases). This CDR3 region has 14 residues. Trimming shortened V by 2 bases and J by 4 bases, and 11 bases separated the two germline ends. The V gene's germline CDR1 is MNHEY and CDR2 SVGAGI. CDR3 DNA: TGTGCCAGCAGTTACCTAGGAGGGGGCACTGAAGCTTTCTTT. Protein: CASSYLGGGTEAFF.

The chain recombines TRBV18 with TRBJ1-3; no clear D. This CDR3 spans 17 amino acids. Germline assignment: CDR1 KGHSH and CDR2 LQKENI. V lost 4 bases to trimming and J lost 4 bases, with 20 bases between them. The DNA for the CDR3 is TGTGCCAGCTCACTGACATCGACCCCGGAGGGCGGAAACACCATATATTTT. Residues: CASSLTSTPEGGNTIYF.

The chain links TRBV5-1 to TRBJ2-2, with 8 bases fitting TRBD2. Germline V gene data show CDR1 as SGHRS and CDR2 as YFSETQ. V lost 4 bases to trimming and J lost 2 bases; unmatched junction nucleotides: 7. The CDR3 is 16 amino acids. This chain's CDR3 is CASSGTSGVNTGELFF. Written as DNA, the CDR3 is TGCGCCAGCAGCGGAACTAGCGGTGTTAACACCGGGGAGCTGTTTTTT.

The J gene is TRBJ2-2, the V gene TRBV7-6; D may be TRBD2 (6 bases). The CDR3 sequence is 14 residues long. The V end lost 7 bases, the J end lost 5 bases, and 14 bases lay between the germline ends. CDR1 is SGHVS, CDR2 FNYEAQ, per germline. The CDR3: CASNLEGKTGELFF. The CDR3 region has the DNA TGTGCCAGCAACTTGGAGGGGAAAACCGGGGAGCTGTTTTTT.

The sample holds a few counts of this clonotype. The chain uses TRBV12-5 and TRBJ2-3; a possible D gene is TRBD2 (5 bases). V lost 3 bases and J lost 2, with 12 bases in between. The CDR3 length is 15 residues. Germline CDR1 LGHNT, CDR2 FRNRAP. CDR3 bases: TGTGCTAGTGGTTTCCCAGCCGGGATCACAGATACGCAGTATTTT. Translating it yields CASGFPAGITDTQYF.

V gene TRBV7-6 combines with J gene TRBJ1-2; D might be TRBD1 (6 bases). CDR1 and CDR2 (germline): SGHVS, FNYEAQ. The V and J ends lost 5 bases and 4 bases respectively, with 11 bases between them. This CDR3 comprises 13 residues. For the CDR3, the DNA is TGTGCCAGCAGCCGGGACATTGGCTATGGCTACACCTTC. It codes for CASSRDIGYGYTF.

This clonotype was observed a few times. This chain's CDR3 is CASSSGGYETQYF. The CDR3 DNA reads as TGTGCCAGCAGCTCAGGGGGTTACGAGACCCAGTACTTC. The chain employs TRBV7-3 and TRBJ2-5; 7 bases fit TRBD1. V shed 4 bases, J shed 5 bases, and the junction held 4 bases outside the gene matches. The CDR3 has 13 residues. Germline loops: CDR1 SGHTA, CDR2 FQGTGA.

This clonotype showed up just a few times. The chain links TRBV12-3 or TRBV12-4 to TRBJ1-4, with D tentatively TRBD1 (6 bases). The CDR3 totals 15 residues. Trimming left V 5 bases short and J 1 base short, with 11 bases between. The CDR3 nucleotides read TGTGCCAGCAGTACAACAGGGCTAACTAATGAAAAACTGTTTTTT. Protein sequence: CASSTTGLTNEKLFF.

Only a few counts were recorded for this clonotype. The chain employs TRBV9 and TRBJ2-3, with a tentative D call TRBD1 (6 bases). V lost 0 bases and J lost 4, with 15 bases in between. Germline V gene lookup returns CDR1 SGDLS and CDR2 YYNGEE. The CDR3 is 16 residues long. The CDR3 reads CASSVGGGSRADTQYF. CDR3 DNA: TGTGCCAGCAGCGTAGGTGGGGGCAGTAGGGCAGATACGCAGTATTTT.

The chain employs TRBV5-6 and TRBJ2-7, with no clear D. This CDR3 has 15 residues. The ends were cut back, 0 bases at V and 4 bases at J, with 14 bases in the middle. Germline-derived CDR1 and CDR2 are SGHDT and YYEEEE. This CDR3 is CASSLVDGQWYEQYF. The CDR3 DNA sequence: TGTGCCAGCAGCTTGGTAGATGGGCAGTGGTACGAGCAGTACTTC.

In nucleotides, the CDR3 is TGCGCCAGCAGCTTGGTCTTAGGGGGATGGAGAGAGACCCAGTACTTC. Translated: CASSLVLGGWRETQYF. The J gene is TRBJ2-5, the V gene TRBV5-1; weak D call: TRBD1 (6 bases). There are 16 residues in the CDR3. Germline V gives CDR1 SGHRS, CDR2 YFSETQ. V dropped 0 bases and J dropped 4 bases, with 16 bases sitting between them. The full variable domain, its missing parts supplied by reference TRBV5-1 and TRBJ2-5, is KAGVTQTPRYLIKTRGQQVTLSCSPISGHRSVSWYQQTPGQGLQFLFEYFSETQRNKGNFPGRFSGRQFSNSRSEMNVSTLELGDSALYLCASSLVLGGWRETQYFGPGTRLLVL.

The CDR3 DNA sequence: TGTGCCAGCAGTTGGACAGGGCTTCAGCAGCCCCAGCATTTT. It encodes CASSWTGLQQPQHF. The chain couples TRBV27 to TRBJ1-5, with 8 nucleotides matching TRBD1. V was pared by 4 bases and J by 7 bases, with 6 bases of the junction left unmatched. This CDR3 is 14 amino acids long. Germline values: CDR1 MNHEY, CDR2 SMNVEV (reference sequence).

Remarks on this clonotype: The conserved phenylalanine or tryptophan is not found at the CDR3 terminus, so this likely reflects a read error. This sequence joins TRBV24-1 and TRBJ2-1; D may be TRBD1 (7 bases). Germline V gene data show CDR1 as KGHDR and CDR2 as SFDVKD. Trimming cost V 4 bases and J 7 bases, with 19 bases left between them. The CDR3 totals 16 residues. The CDR3 DNA follows: TGTGCCACCAGTGACCGATCGACAGGGACTCGTAATGAGCAGTTCCTC. It yields the protein CATSDRSTGTRNEQFL.

This clonotype was seen a few times. The chain joins TRBV20-1 to TRBJ2-7, with 8 bases matching TRBD1. The CDR3 extends over 16 amino acids. CDR1 DFQATT and CDR2 SNEGSKA come from the germline V gene (reference sequence). After removal of 2 bases from V and 5 bases from J, the junction contained 14 bases not matched to a gene. DNA of the CDR3: TGCAGTGCTAGACCGAACCGGGACAGGTTGACGAACGAGCAGTACTTC. It is translated as CSARPNRDRLTNEQYF.

V gene TRBV25-1 combines with J gene TRBJ1-1; TRBD1 matches at 10 bases. CDR3 length equals 17 residues. The V and J ends lost 3 bases and 0 bases, in that order; junction bases with no gene match: 7. Germline V gene sequence: CDR1 MGHDK, CDR2 SYGVNS. The CDR3 is CASSDLDRGRMNTEAFF. CDR3 bases: TGTGCCAGCAGTGACCTCGACAGGGGGCGAATGAACACTGAAGCTTTCTTT. The full variable domain, in which reference TRBV25-1 and TRBJ1-1 provide the parts outside the CDR3, is EADIYQTPRYLVIGTGKKITLECSQTMGHDKMYWYQQDPGMELHLIHYSYGVNSTEKGDLSSESTVSRIRTEHFPLTLESARPSHTSQYLCASSDLDRGRMNTEAFFGQGTRLTVV.

V is TRBV27 and J is TRBJ1-4; perhaps TRBD1 as D (6 bases). Trimming stripped 9 bases from V and 1 base from J, with 12 bases between. The CDR3 is 14 amino acids. Germline V gives CDR1 MNHEY, CDR2 SMNVEV (reference sequence). The CDR3 here is CASTSRGTNEKLFF. The DNA of the CDR3 is TGTGCCAGTACCTCCAGGGGAACTAATGAAAAACTGTTTTTT.

The gene calls are TRBV6-2 or TRBV6-3 and TRBJ1-5; 8 bases fit TRBD1. This CDR3 is 13 amino acids long. From germline, CDR1 is MNHEY and CDR2 SVGEGT. The junction had 0 bases not matched to a gene; V was cut back by 6 bases and J by 2 bases. CDR3 in DNA: TGTGCCAGCAGGACAGGGGGCAATCAGCCCCAGCATTTT. This sequence encodes CASRTGGNQPQHF.

The gene calls are TRBV20-1 and TRBJ2-7; 12 nucleotides align to TRBD1. Per the germline V gene, CDR1 is DFQATT and CDR2 is SNEGSKA (reference sequence). The CDR3 totals 14 residues. The V and J ends lost 4 bases and 4 bases, in that order; junction bases with no gene match: 5. CDR3 in DNA: TGCAGTGCTAACCGGGACAGGGGGCCTTACGAGCAGTACTTC. Translation gives CSANRDRGPYEQYF.

This clonotype appeared a few times. The rearrangement joins TRBV24-1 to TRBJ1-6; D gene unclear. V was trimmed by 5 bases and J by 8 bases, leaving 9 bases between them. The CDR3 has 13 residues. Per the germline V gene, CDR1 is KGHDR and CDR2 is SFDVKD. The CDR3 nucleotides are TGTGCCACCAGTGCGGGCCGCTATTCACCCCTCCACTTT. Its translation: CATSAGRYSPLHF.

V is TRBV25-1 and J is TRBJ2-3; possibly TRBD2 for D (6 bases). V dropped 0 bases and J dropped 3 bases, with 7 bases sitting between them. This CDR3 comprises 14 residues. In germline, CDR1 is MGHDK, CDR2 SYGVNS. The CDR3 coding sequence is TGTGCCAGCAGTGAATATCGGGGGACAGATACGCAGTATTTT. Its translation is CASSEYRGTDTQYF.

The V call is TRBV5-4, the J call TRBJ1-1; D unresolved. Germline V gene lookup returns CDR1 SGHNT and CDR2 YYREEE (reference sequence). Deletions cut 5 bases from V and 1 base from J, with 9 bases between. The CDR3 is 13 residues long. The CDR3 DNA follows: TGTGCCAGCAGGCTGTCGCAGAACACTGAAGCTTTCTTT. Its translation is CASRLSQNTEAFF.

The rearrangement uses TRBV5-1 and TRBJ1-2, with 7 bases matching TRBD1. After removal of 4 bases from V and 8 bases from J, the junction contained 11 bases not matched to a gene. The length of the CDR3 is 14 residues. Per germline, CDR1 SGHRS and CDR2 YFSETQ. The CDR3 nucleotides read TGCGCCAGCAGCCAGACAGGGAGAAGTGGAGGCTACACCTTC. It yields the protein CASSQTGRSGGYTF.

This clonotype was seen a few times. The genes are TRBV7-2 and TRBJ2-7; D may match TRBD1 or TRBD2 (7 bases each). V lost 0 bases to trimming and J lost 6 bases, with 12 bases between them. The CDR3 runs 14 residues. Germline V gene sequence: CDR1 SGHTA, CDR2 FQGNSA. The CDR3: CASSLAFRGGEQYF. CDR3 bases: TGTGCCAGCAGCTTAGCGTTCAGGGGGGGCGAGCAGTACTTC.

This clonotype was seen a handful of times. This sequence joins TRBV20-1 and TRBJ2-3; no firm D call. Germline V gives CDR1 DFQATT, CDR2 SNEGSKA (reference sequence). Trimming left V 1 base short and J 2 bases short, with 4 bases between. This CDR3 is built from 12 residues. CDR3 bases: TGCAGTGCTAGAGCGCTCACAGATACGCAGTATTTT. The encoded protein is CSARALTDTQYF.

The chain recombines TRBV5-1 with TRBJ1-1; perhaps TRBD1 as D (6 bases). V dropped 0 bases and J dropped 11 bases, with 17 bases sitting between them. This CDR3 has 14 residues. Germline V gives CDR1 SGHRS, CDR2 YFSETQ. Here the CDR3 reads CASSLEARGRGAFF. CDR3 DNA: TGCGCCAGCAGCTTGGAGGCCAGGGGCCGCGGGGCTTTCTTT.

J is TRBJ1-4 and V is TRBV5-1; no firm D call. Trimming left V 0 bases short and J 8 bases short, with 5 bases between. The CDR3 has 12 residues. Germline lookup yields CDR1 SGHRS and CDR2 YFSETQ. The CDR3 sequence: CASSLDGEKLFF. The CDR3 DNA is TGCGCCAGCAGCTTGGACGGGGAAAAACTGTTTTTT. Together with reference TRBV5-1 and TRBJ1-4, the CDR3 gives the full variable domain: KAGVTQTPRYLIKTRGQQVTLSCSPISGHRSVSWYQQTPGQGLQFLFEYFSETQRNKGNFPGRFSGRQFSNSRSEMNVSTLELGDSALYLCASSLDGEKLFFGSGTQLSVL.

The chain carries TRBV28 and TRBJ1-1, with D maybe TRBD1 (6 bases). Germline-derived CDR1 and CDR2 are MDHEN and SYDVKM. The CDR3 is made up of 15 amino acids. V was trimmed by 6 bases and J by 2 bases, leaving 16 bases between them. Written as DNA, the CDR3 is TGTGCCAGCAGCCCTGGGGGACACCTAAACACTGAAGCTTTCTTT. This sequence encodes CASSPGGHLNTEAFF.